This T cell receptor (beta chain) was found in a study of yellow fever vaccine responses in identical twins. From germline, CDR1 is KGHSH and CDR2 LQKENI. Losses at the gene ends were 0 bases for V and 6 bases for J; bases not matched to a gene: 2. The CDR3 is made up of 13 amino acids. Study-level points and caveats: Each twin's T cell response to the vaccine was reported to look partly convergent and partly personalized.

For this clonotype: No antigen is known for it.

From the RT-PCR reads, TCRdb called clonotypes with MiXCR, one entry per CDR3 protein. The sample has about 9,600 distinct CDR3 sequences; around four fifths are singletons. This receptor was obtained from a woman aged 18-29 years who received the yellow fever vaccine. The V gene is TRBV18, the J gene TRBJ2-7, with 7 bases fitting TRBD1. The sample here was T cells from blood (PBMCs), unsorted or a sorted subset (not recorded which), taken before or after yellow fever vaccination (not recorded which). The DNA of the CDR3 is TGTGCCAGCTCACCACCGACAGGGAGCGAGCAGTACGTC. Amino acid sequence: CASSPPTGSEQYV.